Below are 24 T cell receptor beta chains sequenced from a single sample in a study of technical replicates of blood from a handful of donors. Data came from immunoSEQ multiplex PCR; TCRdb stores just in-frame clones and leaves some out. In the table there are tens of thousands of clones, approximately 94% of which are singletons. The specimen was T cells isolated from PBMCs. These TCRs come from a human donor in good health.

V is TRBV11-2 and J is TRBJ2-5; the D gene is possibly TRBD2 (5 bases). The CDR3 is 14 residues long. The V gene lost 3 bases and the J gene lost 2 bases, with 10 bases spanning the gap. CDR1 is SGHAT and CDR2 is FQNNGV in the germline V gene. The DNA of the CDR3 is TGTGCCAGCAGCTTTACTGGGAGTCAAGAGACCCAGTACTTC. Its translation: CASSFTGSQETQYF.

V and J are TRBV6-1 and TRBJ2-7; 9 positions agree with TRBD1. CDR1 is MNHNS, CDR2 SASEGT, per germline. The CDR3 consists of 16 residues. V lost 4 bases to trimming and J lost 4 bases; unmatched junction nucleotides: 11. The CDR3 here is CASSGGRDRVMYEQYF. In nucleotides, the CDR3 is TGTGCCAGCAGTGGGGGCCGGGACAGGGTTATGTACGAGCAGTACTTC.

This chain joins TRBV5-1 and TRBJ2-7; tentatively, D is TRBD1 (6 bases). The germline CDR1 and CDR2 sequences are SGHRS and YFSETQ. Trimming removed 0 bases at V and 2 bases at J, with 12 bases between. CDR3 size: 15 residues. DNA of the CDR3: TGCGCCAGCAGCTTGGTTTCTCAGGGGCCCTACGAGCAGTACTTC. It specifies CASSLVSQGPYEQYF.

Regarding this clone: The sample has other DNA sequences that encode this CDR3 too. The chain carries TRBV27 and TRBJ2-2; TRBD2 matches at 7 bases. Germline V gives CDR1 MNHEY, CDR2 SMNVEV (reference sequence). V shed 5 bases, J shed 2 bases, and the junction held 5 bases outside the gene matches. The CDR3 is 15 amino acids. The CDR3 loop reads CASSLLAVNTGELFF. The CDR3 DNA sequence: TGTGCCAGCAGTCTTCTAGCGGTAAACACCGGGGAGCTGTTTTTT.

The chain uses TRBV7-9 and TRBJ2-1; a weak D match, TRBD2 (6 bases). V dropped 8 bases and J dropped 7 bases, with 6 bases sitting between them. Germline V gene sequence: CDR1 SEHNR, CDR2 FQNEAQ (reference sequence). This CDR3 has 10 amino acids. CDR3 in DNA: TGTGCCAGCGCGGGAAATGAGCAGTTCTTC. Residues: CASAGNEQFF.

This clone was seen once. This chain joins TRBV27 and TRBJ2-7, with a weak D call TRBD2 (5 bases). CDR3 length: 13 residues. Germline CDR1 MNHEY, CDR2 SMNVEV (reference sequence). The V end was cut by 3 bases, the J end by 1 base, with 7 bases between. This CDR3 is CASSFGESYEQYF. In nucleotides, the CDR3 is TGTGCCAGCAGTTTTGGGGAGTCCTACGAGCAGTACTTC.

V usage is TRBV7-6 and J usage is TRBJ1-5; 7 nucleotides align to TRBD1. Trimming removed 5 bases from V and 4 bases from J; junction bases left unmatched: 5. The V gene's germline CDR1 is SGHVS and CDR2 FNYEAQ. This CDR3 has 14 residues. CDR3 loop: CASSPGQFNQPQHF. In DNA form, the CDR3 reads TGTGCCAGCAGCCCGGGACAGTTTAATCAGCCCCAGCATTTT.

This clone appeared a single time. CDR3 DNA sequence: TGTGCCAGCAGCTTCACTAGCGGGAACGTCAGGCAGTACTTC. It encodes CASSFTSGNVRQYF. The V gene is TRBV6-5, the J gene TRBJ2-7; TRBD2 agrees at 10 bases. With 6 bases clipped from V and 9 bases from J, the junction kept 11 bases outside the gene matches. Looked up from germline, CDR1 is MNHEY and CDR2 is SVGAGI. This CDR3 spans 14 amino acids.

The chain employs TRBV7-2 and TRBJ2-4; D is possibly TRBD1 (5 bases). Germline V gives CDR1 SGHTA, CDR2 FQGNSA. Deletions cut 5 bases from V and 1 base from J, with 12 bases between. This CDR3 has 15 residues. CDR3 sequence (DNA): TGTGCCAGCAGCCCAGGGATTTTGGCCAAAAACATTCAGTACTTC. Encoded protein: CASSPGILAKNIQYF. Full variable domain (missing parts from reference TRBV7-2 and TRBJ2-4): GAGVSQSPSNKVTEKGKDVELRCDPISGHTALYWYRQSLGQGLEFLIYFQGNSAPDKSGLPSDRFSAERTGGSVSTLTIQRTQQEDSAVYLCASSPGILAKNIQYFGAGTRLSVL.

V gene TRBV28 combines with J gene TRBJ2-3; 8 bases agree with TRBD2. Germline V gives CDR1 MDHEN, CDR2 SYDVKM. V gave up 5 bases and J gave up 6 bases; unmatched junction bases: 13. This CDR3 region has 16 residues. For the CDR3, the DNA is TGTGCCAGCAGTAATCCGGGACTAGTTCTACGGGATACGCAGTATTTT. As protein: CASSNPGLVLRDTQYF.

The chain employs TRBV28 and TRBJ2-1; 7 bases align to TRBD1. J gave up 8 bases and V 2 bases, and 6 bases lay outside the gene matches. This CDR3 has 14 amino acids. Germline loops: CDR1 MDHEN, CDR2 SYDVKM. The CDR3 bases are TGTGCCAGCAGTTTAGGGACAGATTTCGATGAGCAGTTCTTC. As protein: CASSLGTDFDEQFF.

The chain couples TRBV7-9 to TRBJ1-4; 9 nucleotides line up with TRBD1. This CDR3 contains 15 residues. Germline loops: CDR1 SEHNR, CDR2 FQNEAQ (reference sequence). Trimming at V came to 0 bases and at J to 15 bases, leaving 11 bases not matched to a gene. This CDR3 is CASSLAMGQGEEVFF. DNA for the CDR3: TGTGCCAGCAGCTTAGCCATGGGACAGGGAGAAGAGGTGTTTTTT.

V is TRBV28 and J is TRBJ2-7, with D tentatively TRBD2 (6 bases). Germline CDR1 reads MDHEN; CDR2 reads SYDVKM. The CDR3 sequence is 18 residues long. V was shortened by 3 bases and J by 0 bases, with 21 bases between the two germline ends. The CDR3: CASSFGLNRGSTSYEQYF. The CDR3 nucleotides read TGTGCCAGCAGTTTTGGGTTGAATCGGGGGTCGACCTCCTACGAGCAGTACTTC.

This chain joins TRBV4-2 and TRBJ2-3; 12 nucleotides match TRBD2. The germline V gene has CDR1 LGHNA and CDR2 YNFKEQ. CDR3 length: 17 residues. Trimming removed 5 bases from V and 0 bases from J; junction bases left unmatched: 6. CDR3 nucleotide sequence: TGTGCCAGCAGCTCTAGCGGGAGGGCCGAGAGCACAGATACGCAGTATTTT. Amino acids: CASSSSGRAESTDTQYF.

This sequence joins TRBV7-8 and TRBJ2-5; 7 positions match TRBD2. J lost 2 bases, V lost 2 bases, and 14 bases had no gene match. This CDR3 is built from 18 residues. Germline V gene data show CDR1 as SGHVS and CDR2 as FQNEAQ. The CDR3 here is CASSLRGLKTSPQETQYF. The CDR3 DNA reads TGTGCCAGCAGCTTACGTGGTCTTAAGACTAGCCCACAAGAGACCCAGTACTTC.

The V gene is TRBV9, the J gene TRBJ2-1; 10 bases match TRBD2. Trimming at V came to 4 bases and at J to 8 bases, leaving 12 bases not matched to a gene. Germline CDR1 reads SGDLS; CDR2 reads YYNGEE. The CDR3 covers 16 residues. The CDR3 loop is CASSPRRASGSYEQFF. The CDR3, as DNA: TGTGCCAGCAGCCCCCGGAGGGCTAGCGGGAGCTATGAGCAGTTCTTC.

This chain connects TRBV7-9 to TRBJ2-2; possibly TRBD2 for D (6 bases). Germline CDR1 reads SEHNR; CDR2 reads FQNEAQ (reference sequence). Between the trimmed V and J ends, which lost 3 bases and 3 bases, there was a span of 11 bases. CDR3 length: 15 amino acids. CDR3 sequence: CASSLLASDTGELFF. In DNA form, the CDR3 reads TGTGCCAGCAGCTTGTTAGCTAGCGACACCGGGGAGCTGTTTTTT.

This chain connects TRBV9 to TRBJ2-7, with D possibly being TRBD1 (6 bases). Germline CDR1 reads SGDLS; CDR2 reads YYNGEE. The V and J ends lost 4 bases and 9 bases respectively, with 26 bases between them. The CDR3 consists of 16 residues. DNA of the CDR3: TGTGCCAGCAGCTATAACCCGGACAGAACGGACTTAACGCAGTACTTC. Translating gives CASSYNPDRTDLTQYF.

The chain combines TRBV4-2 with TRBJ2-2, with 7 bases matching TRBD2. Germline CDR1 and CDR2: LGHNA and YNFKEQ. The CDR3 spans 17 residues. J lost 2 bases, V lost 0 bases, and 6 bases had no gene match. This CDR3 reads CASSQEASGANTGELFF. The CDR3 bases are TGTGCCAGCAGCCAAGAAGCTAGCGGAGCTAACACCGGGGAGCTGTTTTTT.

This chain connects TRBV27 to TRBJ2-7, with TRBD2 matching over 16 bases. Per germline, CDR1 MNHEY and CDR2 SMNVEV (reference sequence). Trimming at V came to 4 bases and at J to 6 bases, leaving 3 bases not matched to a gene. The CDR3 is 15 residues long. The CDR3 bases are TGTGCCAGCAGTTCTGGGACTAGCGGGAGGGGCGAGCAGTACTTC. Its protein is CASSSGTSGRGEQYF.

In DNA, the CDR3 is TGTGCCAGCAGCCGAGGAATGCAAGAGACCCAGTACTTC. Protein product: CASSRGMQETQYF. The rearrangement joins TRBV4-2 to TRBJ2-5; no reliable D call. Trimming removed 4 bases from V and 2 bases from J, with 8 bases in between. The germline V gene has CDR1 LGHNA and CDR2 YNFKEQ. The CDR3 runs 13 residues.

V gene TRBV15 combines with J gene TRBJ2-3; 8 positions match TRBD1. Germline values: CDR1 LNHNV, CDR2 YYDKDF (reference sequence). V shed 2 bases, J shed 2 bases, and the junction held 0 bases outside the gene matches. This CDR3 comprises 14 residues. CDR3 sequence reads: CATSRQGATDTQYF. CDR3 coding DNA: TGTGCCACCAGCAGACAGGGGGCCACAGATACGCAGTATTTT.

The chain combines TRBV28 with TRBJ1-5; D might be TRBD1 (6 bases). The V gene's germline CDR1 is MDHEN and CDR2 SYDVKM. With 6 bases removed from V and 7 bases from J, the gap between germline ends came to 16 bases. The CDR3 loop spans 14 amino acids. The chain's CDR3 is CASSQPGQRQPQHF. The CDR3, as DNA: TGTGCCAGCAGCCAACCAGGACAGAGACAGCCCCAGCATTTT. Full variable domain (missing parts from reference TRBV28 and TRBJ1-5): DVKVTQSSRYLVKRTGEKVFLECVQDMDHENMFWYRQDPGLGLRLIYFSYDVKMKEKGDIPEGYSVSREKKERFSLILESASTNQTSMYLCASSQPGQRQPQHFGDGTRLSIL.

V usage is TRBV7-9 and J usage is TRBJ2-5; possible D gene TRBD2, 6 bases. CDR3 length: 15 amino acids. Per germline, CDR1 SEHNR and CDR2 FQNEAQ (reference sequence). Trimming pared 6 bases from V and 4 bases from J, leaving 18 bases between. The CDR3 sequence: CASRPRMGGAETQYF. For the CDR3, the DNA is TGTGCCAGCAGGCCTAGGATGGGGGGTGCAGAGACCCAGTACTTC.